These T cell receptor beta chains were read from a single sample in a study of blood T cells in healthy people across ages. TCRdb reprocessed the 5' RACE reads with MiXCR, giving one entry per CDR3 protein. This sample has about 1.4 million distinct CDR3 sequences, with almost 60% found just once. Sequenced material: blood. These receptors came from a man aged 18 to 30 in good health. The CDR3 runs from the conserved cysteine through the conserved F or W. The D gene is left open where the match is weak. Rows give clone size only sometimes, using once, few, many, or a class for an expanded clone.

TRBV4-1	NA	NA	TRBJ1-1	TGCGCCAGCAGCAGACCAGACGGGATGAACACTGAAGCTTTCTTT	CASSRPDGMNTEAFF
TRBV4-1	NA	NA	TRBJ1-5	TGCGCCAGCAGCCAAGATGTGTTCATGGGGTATAGCAATCAGCCCCAGCATTTT	CASSQDVFMGYSNQPQHF
TRBV7-2	NA	NA	TRBJ1-1	TGTGCCAGCAGCAGCGTGGGGGGCAGCACTGAAGCTTTCTTT	CASSSVGGSTEAFF
TRBV6-2/TRBV6-3	TRBD2	NA	TRBJ2-1	TGTGCCAGCAGTCGCCCCCCCGGGACTAAGCAGTTCTTC	CASSRPPGTKQFF
TRBV7-9	NA	NA	TRBJ2-3	TGTGCCAGCAGCACCCCGGGACGCCCGAGCACAGATACGCAGTATTTT	CASSTPGRPSTDTQYF
TRBV6-5	TRBD2	NA	TRBJ2-7	TGTGCCAGCAGTTACTATGGTAGCGGGGGAGACTACGAGCAGTACTTC	CASSYYGSGGDYEQYF
TRBV2	TRBD2	NA	TRBJ2-1	TGTGCCAGCAGTTTACGGAGTACGCTCACTAGCGTATCCTACAATGAGCAGTTCTTC	CASSLRSTLTSVSYNEQFF
TRBV30	NA	NA	TRBJ1-6	TGTGCCTGGAGTGTCGTGGGCAGCCGGAGAAATTCACCCCTCCACTTT	CAWSVVGSRRNSPLHF
TRBV6-2/TRBV6-3	NA	NA	TRBJ2-1	TGTGCCAGCAGTTACGTACAGGGCGGTAATGAGCAGTTCTTC	CASSYVQGGNEQFF
TRBV7-9	NA	NA	TRBJ1-1	TGTGCCAGCAGCTTACTTTCGGGGGGGAGTGCGAACACTGAAGCTTTCTTT	CASSLLSGGSANTEAFF
TRBV6-6	NA	NA	TRBJ1-2	TGTGCCAGCAGTTACGCGGAGAACTATGGCTACACCTTC	CASSYAENYGYTF
TRBV29-1	NA	few	TRBJ1-2	TGCAGCGTTGGTGGCAGGGCTAACTATGGCTACACCTTC	CSVGGRANYGYTF
TRBV4-1	TRBD1	few	TRBJ2-1	TGCGCCAGCAGCCAAGAAATTTGGGACAGAGAGCAGTTCTTC	CASSQEIWDREQFF
TRBV11-2	TRBD2	NA	TRBJ2-4	TGTGCCAGCAGCTTAGGAGGGACTAGGAGCCAGCAGTACTTC	CASSLGGTRSQQYF
TRBV4-2	NA	NA	TRBJ2-1	TGTGCCAGCAGCCAGAGACAGGTAAGTCCTTACAATGAGCAGTTCTTC	CASSQRQVSPYNEQFF
TRBV5-1	TRBD2	NA	TRBJ2-1	TGCGCCAGCAGCTTCTCCGGGACTAGCGGGGTCAATGAGCAGTTCTTC	CASSFSGTSGVNEQFF
TRBV7-8	TRBD1	few	TRBJ2-3	TGTGCCAGCAGCCGTTCGACAGGGGTCACAGATACGCAGTATTTT	CASSRSTGVTDTQYF
TRBV10-3	TRBD2	NA	TRBJ2-7	TGTGCCATCAGTGACATCGGGACTAGCCCGTCGGATTACGAGCAGTACTTC	CAISDIGTSPSDYEQYF
TRBV4-2	TRBD2	NA	TRBJ2-7	TGTGCCAGCAGCCAAGAGTCTAGCGGGGGAATCTACGAGCAGTACTTC	CASSQESSGGIYEQYF
TRBV5-1	NA	once	TRBJ2-7	TGCGCCAGCAGCTTTCAATCTACCGGCAGGGTAAGCTACGAGCAGTACTTC	CASSFQSTGRVSYEQYF
TRBV6-5	NA	NA	TRBJ1-1	TGTGCCAGCAGTTATCCCCCGGGGATCGACACTGAAGCTTTCTTT	CASSYPPGIDTEAFF
TRBV10-3	TRBD2	few	TRBJ2-1	TGTGCCATCAGTCCAGGGACTAGCGACCCGAGGGATGAGCAGTTCTTC	CAISPGTSDPRDEQFF
TRBV4-2	NA	few	TRBJ2-1	TGTGCCAGCCGGTACAGACTCAGCCTCAATGAGCAGTTCTTC	CASRYRLSLNEQFF
TRBV20-1	TRBD1	NA	TRBJ2-5	TGCAGTGCTAGAGGGGACAGGGGGCGAGAAGAGACCCAGTACTTC	CSARGDRGREETQYF
TRBV6-2/TRBV6-3	NA	NA	TRBJ1-1	TGTGCCAGCAGTTACTCGAAGATTAGAGTCACGTGTGGAGCTTTCTTT	CASSYSKIRVTCGAFF
TRBV12-3/TRBV12-4	NA	few	TRBJ1-4	TGTGCCAGCACCCGGGTCTCAACTAATGAAAAACTGTTTTTT	CASTRVSTNEKLFF
TRBV29-1	NA	NA	TRBJ1-2	TGCAGCGTTGCGCTACCTTTGAGTCGGGTTGGCTACACCTTC	CSVALPLSRVGYTF
TRBV5-5	TRBD1	NA	TRBJ2-7	TGTGCCAGCAGCTTACGGGACAGGGAAACCTACGAGCAGTACTTC	CASSLRDRETYEQYF
TRBV7-9	TRBD2	NA	TRBJ2-1	TGTGCCAGCAGCTTAGGTTACGGGGGGGCCGCTTACAATGAGCAGTTCTTC	CASSLGYGGAAYNEQFF
TRBV27	NA	NA	TRBJ2-7	TGTGCCAGCACTCGCGTAGGGGCCGGTAACGAGCAGTACTTC	CASTRVGAGNEQYF
TRBV3-1	NA	NA	TRBJ2-1	TGTGCCAGCAGCCAAGTCCAAGACATGGGTGTAAATGAGCAGTTCTTC	CASSQVQDMGVNEQFF
TRBV13	NA	few	TRBJ2-1	TGTGCCAGCAGCTTAGGGAGCCCAGGCTCCTACAATGAGCAGTTCTTC	CASSLGSPGSYNEQFF
TRBV10-3	NA	NA	TRBJ1-2	TGTGCCATCAGTGGTGAGACAGCTACGAATGGCTACACCTTC	CAISGETATNGYTF
TRBV6-5	NA	NA	TRBJ2-1	TGTGCCAGCAGCCCAAACCCGGGTGAGCAGTTCTTC	CASSPNPGEQFF
TRBV4-1	NA	few	TRBJ2-7	TGCGCCAGCAGCCAAGGCCCTACCGTGAACTACGAGCAGTACTTC	CASSQGPTVNYEQYF
TRBV11-2	TRBD1	NA	TRBJ1-6	TGTGCCAGCAGCCCACCCCGGACAGGGAGCTCCTATAATTCACCCCTCCACTTT	CASSPPRTGSSYNSPLHF
TRBV4-1	NA	NA	TRBJ2-5	TGCGCCAGCAGCCAAGATCCTTTTGGCCAAGAGACCCAGTACTTC	CASSQDPFGQETQYF
TRBV29-1	TRBD1	NA	TRBJ2-1	TGCAGCGTCTTGACCGGGACAGGGCTTTCCAATGAGCAGTTCTTC	CSVLTGTGLSNEQFF
TRBV18	NA	NA	TRBJ2-4	TGTGCCAGCTCACCAACTCATACGTACATTCAGTACTTC	CASSPTHTYIQYF
TRBV5-1	NA	NA	TRBJ1-1	TGCGCCAGCAGCCAAACACAGCCGAACACTGAAGCTTTCTTT	CASSQTQPNTEAFF
TRBV11-2	NA	once	TRBJ1-6	TGTGCCAGCAGCCGTACGGGGGGCTATAATTCACCCCTCCACTTT	CASSRTGGYNSPLHF
TRBV20-1	TRBD2	NA	TRBJ2-5	TGCAGTGCTAGTGGGACTAGCGGCTCGGGGGAGACCCAGTACTTC	CSASGTSGSGETQYF
TRBV5-1	TRBD2	few	TRBJ2-1	TGCGCCAGCAGCCGGACTAGCGGGAGATCCAATGAGCAGTTCTTC	CASSRTSGRSNEQFF
TRBV10-2	TRBD1	NA	TRBJ2-4	TGCGCCAGCAGTGAAACAGGGGAGCGGCTGAACATTCAGTACTTC	CASSETGERLNIQYF
TRBV27	TRBD1	few	TRBJ2-3	TGTGCCAGCAGTTCAAGGATGACAGGGACCGGCACAGATACGCAGTATTTT	CASSSRMTGTGTDTQYF
TRBV7-9	NA	NA	TRBJ2-7	TGTGCCAGCAGCTCGGCGGGCGACATCTACGAGCAGTACTTC	CASSSAGDIYEQYF